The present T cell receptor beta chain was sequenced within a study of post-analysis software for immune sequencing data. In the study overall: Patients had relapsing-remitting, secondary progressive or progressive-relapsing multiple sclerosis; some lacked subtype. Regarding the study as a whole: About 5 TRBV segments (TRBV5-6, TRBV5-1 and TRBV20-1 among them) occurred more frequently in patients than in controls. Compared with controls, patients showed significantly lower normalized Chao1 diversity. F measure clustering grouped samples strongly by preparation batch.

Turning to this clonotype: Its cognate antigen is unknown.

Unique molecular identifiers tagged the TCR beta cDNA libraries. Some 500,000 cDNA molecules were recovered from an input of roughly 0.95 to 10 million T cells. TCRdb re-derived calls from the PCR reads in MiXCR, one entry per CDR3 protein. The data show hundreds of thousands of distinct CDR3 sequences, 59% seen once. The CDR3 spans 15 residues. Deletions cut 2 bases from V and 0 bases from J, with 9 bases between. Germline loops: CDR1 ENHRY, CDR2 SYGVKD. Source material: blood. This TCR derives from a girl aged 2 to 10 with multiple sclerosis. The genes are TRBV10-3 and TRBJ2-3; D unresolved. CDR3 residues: CAISEVEASTDTQYF. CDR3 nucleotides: TGTGCCATCAGTGAGGTTGAGGCTAGCACAGATACGCAGTATTTT.